Listed below are T cell receptor beta chains from one sample, sequenced in a study of T cells after yellow fever vaccination. TCRdb used MiXCR to reprocess the 5' RACE reads, holding one entry per CDR3 protein. This table holds roughly 50,000 distinct CDR3 sequences, 7.4% found once. Sequenced material: CD8+ T cells sorted from PBMCs, taken around 14 days after the first yellow fever vaccination. These receptor sequences come from a man between 18 and 35 years old who received the YFV17D yellow fever vaccine. Each CDR3 is given with its conserved first and last residue. D genes are given only for firm matches. Clone size is not always given. Where it is, it says once, few, many or a class for expanded clones.

size: many
V: TRBV7-9
J: TRBJ2-1
D: TRBD1
CDR3: CASSPTGARWDPYNEQFF
DNA: TGTGCCAGCAGCCCGACAGGGGCGAGGTGGGATCCCTACAATGAGCAGTTCTTC

size: -
V: TRBV27
J: TRBJ1-1
D: -
CDR3: CASSSENSAFF
DNA: TGTGCCAGCAGTTCCGAGAACAGCGCTTTCTTT

size: many
V: TRBV7-8
J: TRBJ2-1
D: TRBD2
CDR3: CASSLYRLAGAISYNEQFF
DNA: TGTGCCAGCAGCCTTTACCGGCTAGCGGGGGCTATTTCCTACAATGAGCAGTTCTTC

size: medium-sized
V: TRBV6-6
J: TRBJ1-3
D: -
CDR3: CASRPGNTIYF
DNA: TGTGCCAGCAGGCCAGGAAACACCATATATTTT

size: many
V: TRBV24-1
J: TRBJ2-3
D: TRBD1
CDR3: CATSDSGTADTQYF
DNA: TGTGCCACCAGTGACTCTGGGACAGCAGATACGCAGTATTTT

size: few
V: TRBV15
J: TRBJ2-3
D: -
CDR3: CATSRDHLGGFYTDTQYF
DNA: TGTGCCACCAGCAGAGATCATTTAGGCGGGTTCTACACAGATACGCAGTATTTT

size: many
V: TRBV7-6
J: TRBJ2-3
D: -
CDR3: CASSLRTQRAGDTQYF
DNA: TGTGCCAGCAGCTTGAGGACACAGCGAGCAGGAGATACGCAGTATTTT

size: -
V: TRBV7-6
J: TRBJ1-1
D: TRBD1
CDR3: CASSFGTGEVDTEAFF
DNA: TGTGCCAGCAGCTTCGGGACAGGGGAAGTGGACACTGAAGCTTTCTTT

size: many
V: TRBV10-3
J: TRBJ1-1
D: TRBD1
CDR3: CAIKGTGIMNTEAFF
DNA: TGTGCCATCAAGGGGACAGGGATTATGAACACTGAAGCTTTCTTT

size: many
V: TRBV29-1
J: TRBJ2-1
D: TRBD2
CDR3: CSVAGNEQFF
DNA: TGCAGCGTAGCGGGGAATGAGCAGTTCTTC

size: many
V: TRBV10-3
J: TRBJ2-1
D: TRBD2
CDR3: CAIRDPSGGPEQFF
DNA: TGTGCCATCAGGGATCCCAGCGGGGGGCCTGAGCAGTTCTTC